The source of this T cell receptor beta chain is a study of Graves' ophthalmopathy and Graves' hyperthyroidism (dated by TCRdb to about 2018). Concerning the study at large: Peripheral blood was collected at initial diagnosis, before any treatment. The study used TCR beta repertoire signatures to distinguish Graves' ophthalmopathy from Graves' hyperthyroidism and to predict progression to ophthalmopathy. In total, some 130 blood samples were TCR-sequenced: roughly 45 ophthalmopathy, some 80 hyperthyroidism and about 17 hyperthyroidism-to-ophthalmopathy patients. To explore V-J signatures that distinguish ophthalmopathy from hyperthyroidism, a discovery set of 100 patients was enrolled, made up of around 40 with ophthalmopathy and some 56 with stable hyperthyroidism. The independent validation cohort included some 19 hyperthyroidism patients plus 17 patients who later progressed from hyperthyroidism to ophthalmopathy. In a handful of hyperthyroidism patients, the T-cell repertoire of thyroid tissue was compared with the T-cell repertoire of blood. After sampling, hyperthyroidism patients received methimazole starting at 30 mg daily, and ophthalmopathy patients received high-dose intravenous methylprednisolone.

For repertoire sequencing, TCR beta CDR3 regions were amplified from RNA transcripts. HTBI primers and the Qiagen OneStep RT-PCR kit were used in a first-round RT-PCR, which was followed by a second-round multiplex PCR, size selection and purification. Libraries were sequenced on an Illumina HiSeq2000 using paired-end 100 bp reads. The original pipeline was this. SOAPnuke was used to process the reads, throwing out any read that had adapters, had uncalled bases, had a mean Phred below 15, or lacked an exact constant-primer or identifier match. High-quality paired reads were merged with COPE v1.2.5. Each unique nucleotide sequence was treated as a clonotype, and MiTCR v1.1 was used to align the clonotypes to the IMGT TRB V, D and J references. The analysis was limited to V-J combinations with a frequency above 0.0001, which together covered 99.2% of repertoires. For each V-J combination, a TCR clonal expansion and chaos score was defined as F50 clonal expansion divided by the chaos observed in the TCRdist matrix. Welch's t-statistics and random forest were used to narrow the features down to approximately twelve V-J combinations, which were then fed into a naive Bayes classifier. The similarity between thyroid and blood repertoires was quantified using the Morisita-Horn index. TCRdb took the public reads, trimmed them with fastp at Q25, ran MiXCR for clone calling and kept in-frame beta chains. Each CDR3 protein appears once, grouped with its most common genes and DNA. Clone size and V and J calls follow TCRdb, not the original study. A total of about 700,000 distinct CDR3 sequences appear in this sample, 40% of them only once. The ten largest clones take up roughly 45% of the sample.

Patients with ophthalmopathy had moderately to severely active disease, with a Clinical Activity Score of 3 or more, a NOSPECS grade of 4 or more, and a disease duration of less than 3 months. Patients with other autoimmune diseases, uncontrolled infections, pregnancy or lactation were excluded from the study. Clinical symptoms, serum thyroxine, TRAb, thyroid ultrasound and orbital computed tomography formed the basis of the diagnosis. Ficoll-Paque density gradient centrifugation was used to isolate PBMCs from 10 ml of fresh peripheral blood. Total RNA was extracted using Trizol reagent, and RNA quality was checked on an Agilent 2100 Bioanalyzer. Summary of the overall study and its limitations: In validation, the model predicted ophthalmopathy progression with 70.59% sensitivity and about 73% specificity; some 13 predicted patients were CT-confirmed with GO in a median of about 6.2 months. No statistical method was used to predetermine the sample size, and group allocation was not hidden from the investigators. Most of the expanded thyroid clonotypes with a frequency above 0.001 were also detected in blood, and it was suggested that the thyroid immune response may be reflected by blood repertoires. In cross-validation, the 13-signature model distinguished ophthalmopathy from stable hyperthyroidism with approximately 90% sensitivity and around 84% specificity, while in the test set the corresponding values were roughly 80% and 75%.

From cysteine to phenylalanine, the CDR3 is 15 amino acids long. CDR3 DNA only is kept here, 45 bases in frame from base 1. V ends up 6 bases short and J 1 base short, with an unmatched junction base count of 7. CDR1 SNHLY and CDR2 FYNNEI are derived from the germline V gene. This clonotype showed up just once. What antigen it recognizes has not been identified. No base quality values were provided; no much bigger clone lies one nucleotide off. Just one read gives weak support. The sample taken for sequencing was peripheral blood. The sequence derives from an adult man with Graves' ophthalmopathy. The receptor chain draws on TRBV2 and TRBJ2-5; 8 middle bases align to TRBD2. The bases read TGTGCCAGCAGCACCGGGGGGGGCAGCCAAGAGACCCAGTACTTC. The translation is CASSTGGGSQETQYF.